This T cell receptor (beta chain) was sequenced in a study of blood T cell repertoires in COVID-19. The CDR3 covers 16 residues. Germline CDR1 and CDR2: SGHTA and FQGNSA. V gave up 7 bases and J gave up 6 bases; unmatched junction bases: 13. Here immunoSEQ multiplex PCR was the method, and the copy in TCRdb shows in-frame clones only, minus some. The data hold roughly 280,000 clones, with roughly nine tenths observed a single time. The chain combines TRBV7-2 with TRBJ2-1, with 9 bases that match TRBD1. The sequencing input was peripheral blood. This TCR was recovered from a woman aged 45 to 65 who had recovered from COVID-19. CDR3 DNA: TGTGCCAGCACCCGGACAGGGGTTAATCTTCGCAATGAGCAGTTCTTC. Translating it yields CASTRTGVNLRNEQFF.